The clone carrying this T cell receptor beta chain was picked up a small number of times. Its antigen is not identified. Primers included in the PCR were 60 Vbeta and 13 Jbeta primers. Repertoires were generated with immunoSEQ multiplex PCR, while TCRdb's copy carries only in-frame clones and drops some. The table has just under 250,000 clones, 82% seen once; the top ten hold 5.4%. The data originate from a study of cytomegalovirus exposure and HLA in healthy donors. The wider study: As released early, the data held approximately 80 million unique TCRs from HLA-typed donors.

The CDR3 loop spans 16 amino acids. Germline V gives CDR1 SGHNT, CDR2 YENEEA. Trimming cost V 1 base and J 0 bases, with 13 bases left between them. Study results and limitations: An analysis that came later showed most CMV-associated TCR beta chains appearing HLA-restricted.

This receptor was identified in a woman in her thirties or forties in good health and CMV-seropositive. The specimen sequenced was PBMCs. This sequence joins TRBV11-3 and TRBJ2-7; possibly TRBD2 for D (6 bases). The CDR3 DNA is TGTGCCAGCAGCTTAGGGGGAGGACTAATCTCCTACGAGCAGTACTTC. Its protein product is CASSLGGGLISYEQYF. Full variable domain (outside the CDR3, taken from reference TRBV11-3 and TRBJ2-7): EAGVVQSPRYKIIEKKQPVAFWCNPISGHNTLYWYLQNLGQGPELLIRYENEEAVDDSQLPKDRFSAERLKGVDSTLKIQPAELGDSAVYLCASSLGGGLISYEQYFGPGTRLTVT.